The source of this T cell receptor (beta chain) is a study of vaccination effects on CD4 cells after COVID-19. Study-level background: Two-dose vaccination with either BNT162b2 or mRNA-1273 was given to the participants. General study findings and limits: Clones from infection and from vaccination both contracted markedly late after vaccination.

Remarks on this clone: Its antigen is undetermined.

Sequenced by immunoSEQ multiplex PCR; TCRdb stores in-frame clones only, minus some. The profile shows about 21,000 clones, more than 65% of them singletons. Germline V CDR1 and CDR2: LNHDA, SQIVND (reference sequence). Germline trimming cut 5 bases from V and 4 bases from J; bases unmatched to any gene: 4. The length of the CDR3 is 14 residues. Expansion of antigen-specific CD4+ T cells with viral peptide pools was carried out by the ViraFEST assay before sequencing. CD4+ T cells were isolated after approximately 10 days of culture. Vaccinated participants had no history of SARS-CoV-2 infection and tested negative for nucleocapsid antibodies.

Specimen: CD4+ T cells from PBMCs cultured with HCoV-NL63 spike peptides, collected before COVID-19 vaccination. The clonotype comes from a human donor who received a COVID-19 vaccine. V is TRBV19 and J is TRBJ2-1; 8 bases are shared with TRBD1. The CDR3 is CASSGTGTYNEQFF. CDR3 nucleotide sequence: TGTGCCAGTAGTGGGACAGGTACTTACAATGAGCAGTTCTTC.